The sequence of this T cell receptor (beta chain) was determined in a study of human T cells and chemical hapten exposure. Time point of the sample: patch test 3, about 24 weeks after DPC sensitization. Indicated treatment: therapeutic diphenylcyclopropenone sensitization with weekly scalp DPC. The CDR3 consists of 15 residues. CDR1 is MDHEN, CDR2 SYDVKM, per germline. V dropped 3 bases and J dropped 3 bases, with 11 bases sitting between them. TCRdb reanalysed the RACE reads using MiXCR and keeps one entry per CDR3 protein. The table records 190,000 or so distinct CDR3 sequences, under 25% of them present only once.

The chain joins TRBV28 to TRBJ1-4, with D perhaps TRBD1 (6 bases). Sequenced material: whole blood, taken in connection with sensitization to the hapten diphenylcyclopropenone (DPC). The clonotype comes from a woman aged 40 to 55 with alopecia areata. Some clones in this sample may be carry-over from other donors' samples. The CDR3 here is CASSFPTGANEKLFF. DNA for the CDR3: TGTGCCAGCAGTTTTCCGACAGGAGCTAATGAAAAACTGTTTTTT.